Following are 14 T cell receptor beta chains from one sample sequenced in a study of blood T cell repertoires in COVID-19. Produced via immunoSEQ multiplex PCR; TCRdb's table is partial and in-frame only. The sample lists 130,000 or so clones, roughly 79% occurring once. Sequenced input: peripheral blood. The receptors shown here come from a human donor in a cohort sampled during active COVID-19.

The chain is built from TRBV28 and TRBJ2-3; 11 bases are a match to TRBD2. Germline CDR1 is MDHEN and CDR2 is SYDVKM. V trimming: 1 base; J trimming: 3 bases; junction bases outside the gene matches: 3. The CDR3 runs to 16 residues. The CDR3 region is CASSLFTSGGTDTQYF. CDR3 sequence (DNA): TGTGCCAGCAGTTTATTTACTAGCGGGGGAACAGATACGCAGTATTTT.

This chain joins TRBV7-8 and TRBJ2-7; 8 nucleotides line up with TRBD1. The germline V gene encodes CDR1 SGHVS and CDR2 FQNEAQ. The CDR3 consists of 15 residues. The V and J ends lost 5 bases and 3 bases, in that order; junction bases with no gene match: 9. Here the CDR3 reads CASSVKTGAGYEQYF. CDR3 in DNA: TGTGCCAGCAGCGTAAAGACAGGGGCGGGCTACGAGCAGTACTTC.

This chain connects TRBV5-1 to TRBJ1-4; perhaps TRBD1 as D (6 bases). Looked up from germline, CDR1 is SGHRS and CDR2 is YFSETQ. Trimming shortened V by 4 bases and J by 0 bases, and 13 bases separated the two germline ends. There are 16 residues in the CDR3. The CDR3 loop is CASSRTATSTNEKLFF. CDR3 coding DNA: TGCGCCAGCAGCAGGACAGCTACCTCAACTAATGAAAAACTGTTTTTT.

The V gene is TRBV5-8, the J gene TRBJ1-2; 12 bases align to TRBD1. V dropped 3 bases and J dropped 5; count of bases not matched to a gene: 2. CDR1 SGHTS and CDR2 YDEGEE come from the germline V gene. CDR3 length: 14 residues. This CDR3 reads CASSWGQGAYGYTF. The CDR3 DNA reads TGTGCCAGCAGCTGGGGACAGGGGGCGTATGGCTACACCTTC.

The J gene is TRBJ2-1, the V gene TRBV10-3; 13 bases are a match to TRBD2. Germline V lookup: CDR1 ENHRY, CDR2 SYGVKD. V shed 4 bases and J 6 bases; nucleotides not matched to a gene: 6. The CDR3 runs to 16 residues. The DNA for the CDR3 is TGTGCCATCAGTGGGACTAGCGGGAGCGCGTTCAATGAGCAGTTCTTC. Its translation: CAISGTSGSAFNEQFF.

The rearrangement links TRBV19 to TRBJ2-2; 7 bases align to TRBD2. The germline V gene has CDR1 LNHDA and CDR2 SQIVND (reference sequence). J was trimmed by 6 bases and V by 4 bases; bases with no gene match: 5. The CDR3 has 14 amino acids. For the CDR3, the DNA is TGTGCCAGTAGTAGCGGGGGTGAAGCCGGGGAGCTGTTTTTT. Translated: CASSSGGEAGELFF.

The rearrangement uses TRBV28 and TRBJ1-2, with TRBD1 identical over 7 bases. J lost 1 base, V lost 7 bases, and 18 bases had no gene match. Germline-derived CDR1 and CDR2 are MDHEN and SYDVKM. The CDR3 covers 18 residues. CDR3 protein: CASTTTNLRQGGNYGYTF. CDR3 nucleotides: TGTGCCAGCACGACCACAAATTTAAGACAGGGAGGTAACTATGGCTACACCTTC.

This clone occurred many times. This chain connects TRBV9 to TRBJ2-3; perhaps TRBD2 as D (5 bases). Looked up from germline, CDR1 is SGDLS and CDR2 is YYNGEE. The CDR3 covers 15 residues. Trimming took 4 bases from V and 1 from J, leaving 13 bases between them. CDR3 residues: CASSKAAYRTDTQYF. The CDR3 bases are TGTGCCAGCAGCAAAGCGGCCTATCGCACAGATACGCAGTATTTT.

This clone showed up many times. The V call is TRBV6-5, the J call TRBJ2-3; the match to TRBD2 covers 11 bases. The germline gives CDR1 MNHEY, CDR2 SVGAGI. V dropped 2 bases and J dropped 11; count of bases not matched to a gene: 9. This CDR3 spans 15 amino acids. The CDR3 DNA sequence: TGTGCCAGCAGTTACGAGGGGACTAGCGGACTTGGGCAGTATTTT. This gives the protein CASSYEGTSGLGQYF.

CDR3 in amino acids: CASSPTPGGVNEQFF. The CDR3 DNA is TGTGCCAGCTCACCGACGCCCGGCGGGGTCAATGAGCAGTTCTTC. The chain joins TRBV18 to TRBJ2-1, with D possibly TRBD2 on 6 matching bases. Germline assignment: CDR1 KGHSH and CDR2 LQKENI. Trimming cost V 3 bases and J 6 bases, with 15 bases left between them. The CDR3 spans 15 residues.

The chain combines TRBV12-3 or TRBV12-4 with TRBJ2-1; TRBD2 matches 9 bases. Trimming cost V 6 bases and J 4 bases; bases outside gene matches: 1. This CDR3 spans 13 amino acids. In DNA form, the CDR3 reads TGTGCCAGCAGGACTAGCGGTTACAATGAGCAGTTCTTC. This translates into CASRTSGYNEQFF.

The V and J genes are TRBV12-3 or TRBV12-4 and TRBJ2-4; 7 positions agree with TRBD1. V shed 7 bases, J shed 8 bases, and the junction held 2 bases outside the gene matches. The CDR3 has 11 residues. The CDR3 spells CASKTGDIQYF. The CDR3 bases are TGTGCCAGCAAAACAGGGGACATTCAGTACTTC.

The chain joins TRBV2 to TRBJ2-4; D remains ambiguous. Germline V lookup: CDR1 SNHLY, CDR2 FYNNEI. This CDR3 has 16 residues. V lost 1 base and J lost 0, with 10 bases in between. The CDR3 DNA is TGTGCCAGCAGTGAAGGTATTAGTCAAGCCAAAAACATTCAGTACTTC. Translating it yields CASSEGISQAKNIQYF.

The chain is built from TRBV11-2 and TRBJ1-1, with TRBD1 matching over 9 bases. The germline V gene has CDR1 SGHAT and CDR2 FQNNGV. The CDR3 spans 14 residues. Losses at the gene ends were 6 bases for V and 5 bases for J; bases not matched to a gene: 7. Here the CDR3 reads CASSFTGGETEAFF. The CDR3 DNA reads as TGTGCCAGCAGTTTTACAGGGGGCGAGACTGAAGCTTTCTTT.